This T cell receptor beta chain was identified in a study of T cells in Graves' hyperthyroidism and ophthalmopathy. Researchers took RNA transcripts and amplified the TCR beta CDR3 regions from them. The primer set for the first-round RT-PCR of the TCR CDR3 was HTBI. TCRdb analysed the multiplex PCR reads with MiXCR anew, one entry per CDR3 protein. The repertoire holds approximately 620,000 distinct CDR3 sequences, with 11% to 15% as singletons. This clonotype was counted at least ten times. Its antigen is undetermined. This CDR3 has 16 amino acids. Trimming removed 2 bases at V and 9 bases at J, with 17 bases between. Germline-derived CDR1 and CDR2 are LGHDT and YNNKEL (reference sequence). The PBMCs had their origin in less than 13 ml of fresh peripheral blood. Notes on the study in general: Ophthalmopathy was distinguished from stable hyperthyroidism by 13 V-J signatures.

V and J are TRBV3-1 and TRBJ1-6, with D maybe TRBD1 (5 bases). The receptor comes from a woman between 25 and 40 years old with Graves' hyperthyroidism that later progressed to Graves' ophthalmopathy. Specimen: blood. The CDR3 loop is CASSQSTGPSGSPLHF. The CDR3 bases are TGTGCCAGCAGCCAATCCACAGGACCTAGCGGTTCACCCCTCCACTTT.